The 28 T cell receptor beta chains in this list originate from one sample, sequenced in a study of identical twins. MiXCR was run by TCRdb on the 5' RACE reads, yielding one entry per CDR3 protein. The sample lists 400,000 or so distinct CDR3 sequences, roughly 9% occurring once. The sequenced sample was naive T cells sorted from blood. The receptor source for this set is a woman aged 45-59 years in good health.

This chain joins TRBV2 and TRBJ2-3; D not certain. The CDR3 consists of 13 residues. Germline V CDR1 and CDR2: SNHLY, FYNNEI. V was pared by 2 bases and J by 3 bases, with 6 bases between. CDR3 nucleotides: TGTGCCAGCAGTGAAACCATAACAGATACGCAGTATTTT. Translated: CASSETITDTQYF.

The genes are TRBV30 and TRBJ1-3, with 7 bases lining up with TRBD1. The V gene end was trimmed by 2 bases and the J gene end by 0 bases; junction bases not matched to a gene: 4. CDR1 is GTSNPN and CDR2 is SVGIG in the germline V gene (reference sequence). The CDR3 extends over 15 amino acids. The CDR3 sequence is CAWSRDSGSGNTIYF. As DNA, the CDR3 is TGTGCCTGGAGTCGGGACAGCGGCTCTGGAAACACCATATATTTT.

This clonotype appeared a few times. V is TRBV10-3 and J is TRBJ1-2; perhaps TRBD1 as D (6 bases). Germline-derived CDR1 and CDR2 are ENHRY and SYGVKD. CDR3 length: 16 residues. The V end was cut by 3 bases, the J end by 4 bases, with 18 bases between. CDR3 residues: CAISDRRRGDFYGYTF. In DNA form, the CDR3 reads TGTGCCATCAGTGATAGAAGGAGGGGGGACTTCTATGGCTACACCTTC.

This clonotype has ten or more counts. J is TRBJ2-1 and V is TRBV24-1, with 7 bases identical to TRBD2. The ends lost 4 bases at V and 0 bases at J; junction bases unmatched: 8. The CDR3 is made up of 17 amino acids. CDR1 KGHDR and CDR2 SFDVKD come from the germline V gene. CDR3 amino acids: CATSDPDGGSSYNEQFF. CDR3 nucleotides: TGTGCCACCAGTGACCCAGACGGGGGGAGCTCCTACAATGAGCAGTTCTTC.

The rearrangement links TRBV6-1 to TRBJ2-5; 8 bases align to TRBD1. The V segment lost 3 bases and the J segment 3 bases; nucleotides outside the gene matches: 9. The germline gives CDR1 MNHNS, CDR2 SASEGT. The CDR3 sequence is 16 residues long. The CDR3 loop is CASSEGPGGGKETQYF. The CDR3 nucleotides read TGTGCCAGCAGTGAGGGGCCAGGGGGCGGGAAAGAGACCCAGTACTTC.

The V and J genes are TRBV12-3 or TRBV12-4 and TRBJ2-1; 10 bases agree with TRBD2. V was pared by 5 bases and J by 0 bases, with 7 bases of the junction left unmatched. The CDR3 spans 17 residues. DNA of the CDR3: TGTGCCAGCAGTCCCTCTAGCGGGAGAAGCTCCTACAATGAGCAGTTCTTC. Translating it yields CASSPSSGRSSYNEQFF.

This clonotype was seen a handful of times. The genes are TRBV21-1 and TRBJ1-5. TRBV21-1 is marked as a pseudogene. The CDR3 covers 14 residues. This CDR3 reads CASIKHRSNQPQHF. Here the CDR3 DNA reads TGTGCCAGCATCAAACACCGTAGCAATCAGCCCCAGCATTTT.

The table lists this clonotype with a few counts. V is TRBV2 and J is TRBJ2-5; no definite D call. There are 10 residues in the CDR3. The germline V gene encodes CDR1 SNHLY and CDR2 FYNNEI. Trimming removed 3 bases at V and 13 bases at J, with 9 bases between. CDR3 DNA: TGTGCCAGCAGTGACCAAAAGCCGTACTTC. Its translation is CASSDQKPYF.

The chain has TRBV2 and TRBJ2-5; TRBD2 might be the D (5 bases). Trimming pared 6 bases from V and 2 bases from J, leaving 16 bases between. CDR1 SNHLY and CDR2 FYNNEI come from the germline V gene. The CDR3 has 15 residues. Written as DNA, the CDR3 is TGTGCCAGCAGGGATCCGGGGTCTCAGCAAGAGACCCAGTACTTC. Amino acids: CASRDPGSQQETQYF.

This clonotype was seen only a few times. This chain links TRBV6-5 with TRBJ2-1, with D possibly matching TRBD1 (6 bases). Germline V gene sequence: CDR1 MNHEY, CDR2 SVGAGI. This CDR3 spans 14 amino acids. V gave up 6 bases and J gave up 4 bases, with 13 bases separating them. DNA of the CDR3: TGTGCCAGCAGCTCTCTTGGACAGTACAATGAGCAGTTCTTC. It is translated as CASSSLGQYNEQFF.

The CDR3 nucleotides are TGCGCCAGCAGCCCGGGGACCTTGGGGACTGAAGCTTTCTTT. It codes for CASSPGTLGTEAFF. The rearrangement links TRBV5-1 to TRBJ1-1, with D possibly matching TRBD1 (5 bases). V shed 4 bases and J shed 5 bases, with 15 bases lying between them. Germline values: CDR1 SGHRS, CDR2 YFSETQ. The CDR3 contains 14 residues.

The table lists this clonotype with many counts. The gene calls are TRBV6-1 and TRBJ2-7; D perhaps matches TRBD2 (6 bases). Per germline, CDR1 MNHNS and CDR2 SASEGT. Trimming left V 3 bases short and J 6 bases short, with 15 bases between. The CDR3 has 14 residues. CDR3 in DNA: TGTGCCAGCAGTGAGGCGGGAATCATTGGCGAGCAGTACGTC. It encodes CASSEAGIIGEQYV.

This clonotype occurred a few times. J is TRBJ2-4 and V is TRBV20-1, with 7 bases that match TRBD1. Germline lookup yields CDR1 DFQATT and CDR2 SNEGSKA (reference sequence). The CDR3 runs to 14 residues. Trimming cost V 6 bases and J 9 bases; bases outside gene matches: 14. The DNA for the CDR3 is TGCAGTGCGAGTTCCACACAGACAGGGCGCATTCAGTACTTC. Translating it yields CSASSTQTGRIQYF.

In this sample, this clonotype turned up a few times. This chain connects TRBV5-1 to TRBJ2-3, with 10 bases matching TRBD2. Germline-derived CDR1 and CDR2 are SGHRS and YFSETQ. This CDR3 has 19 amino acids. The V segment lost 4 bases and the J segment 0 bases; nucleotides outside the gene matches: 14. The CDR3 DNA sequence: TGCGCCAGCAGCCTGGGGGGAAGATGGACTAGCGGAAGCACAGATACGCAGTATTTT. As protein: CASSLGGRWTSGSTDTQYF.

The chain employs TRBV2 and TRBJ2-1; tentatively, D is TRBD1 (5 bases). The germline V and J ends were trimmed by 6 bases and 9 bases, with 15 bases remaining between them. There are 13 residues in the CDR3. CDR1 is SNHLY, CDR2 FYNNEI, per germline. The CDR3: CASRSEGASEQFF. In DNA, the CDR3 is TGTGCCAGCAGATCTGAAGGGGCGAGTGAGCAGTTCTTC. The full variable domain, rest sourced from reference TRBV2 and TRBJ2-1, is EPEVTQTPSHQVTQMGQEVILRCVPISNHLYFYWYRQILGQKVEFLVSFYNNEISEKSEIFDDQFSVERPDGSNFTLKIRSTKLEDSAMYFCASRSEGASEQFFGPGTRLTVL.

This clonotype was found many times. The chain recombines TRBV20-1 with TRBJ2-3; a possible D gene is TRBD2 (5 bases). The CDR3 runs to 12 residues. Between the trimmed V and J ends, which lost 1 base and 11 bases, there was a span of 13 bases. Germline CDR1 and CDR2: DFQATT and SNEGSKA (reference sequence). The CDR3 region has the DNA TGCAGTGCTAGAGTGAGGGAAAGGGAGCAGTATTTT. Amino acid sequence: CSARVREREQYF.

This clonotype was observed a handful of times. The V and J genes are TRBV27 and TRBJ2-2; a possible D gene is TRBD2 (5 bases). Germline V CDR1 and CDR2: MNHEY, SMNVEV (reference sequence). This CDR3 is built from 15 residues. The V and J ends lost 7 bases and 6 bases respectively, with 18 bases between them. The CDR3 region has the DNA TGTGCCAGCAATGTAGGACTCGGTGTTTCCGGGGAGCTGTTTTTT. Translating it yields CASNVGLGVSGELFF.

In regard to this clonotype: This may stem from a read error, because a much larger clone lies one nucleotide away. The chain joins TRBV20-1 to TRBJ2-1; no definite D call. The germline V gene encodes CDR1 DFQATT and CDR2 SNEGSKA (reference sequence). The CDR3 sequence is 12 residues long. V was clipped by 6 bases and J by 6 bases, with 12 bases between them. The CDR3: CSAIPASNEQFF. In DNA form, the CDR3 reads TGCAGTGCAATTCCAGCCAGCAATGAGCAGTTCTTC.

The rearrangement joins TRBV29-1 to TRBJ1-2, with unresolved D. V was trimmed by 1 base and J by 4 bases, leaving 4 bases between them. Germline values: CDR1 SQVTM, CDR2 ANQGSEA. This CDR3 is built from 11 residues. The CDR3 DNA reads TGCAGCGTTGAAGTATCCTATGGCTACACCTTC. Its protein product is CSVEVSYGYTF.

This clonotype was seen a handful of times. V is TRBV6-1 and J is TRBJ1-5, with no clear D. The V and J ends lost 5 bases and 0 bases respectively, with 11 bases between them. CDR1 MNHNS and CDR2 SASEGT come from the germline V gene. CDR3 length: 15 amino acids. Here the CDR3 DNA reads TGTGCCAGCAGTATTCCCACGTATAGCAATCAGCCCCAGCATTTT. Translation gives CASSIPTYSNQPQHF.

This chain joins TRBV10-3 and TRBJ2-5, with a weak D call TRBD2 (7 bases). The CDR3 loop spans 13 amino acids. The germline V and J ends were trimmed by 6 bases and 2 bases, with 10 bases remaining between them. CDR1 and CDR2 from the germline V gene are ENHRY and SYGVKD. The CDR3 DNA reads TGTGCCATCAGGGGGGGGGCACAAGAGACCCAGTACTTC. This encodes CAIRGGAQETQYF.

Many counts were recorded for this clonotype. The V call is TRBV3-1, the J call TRBJ2-1, with 12 nucleotides matching TRBD2. The CDR3 extends over 16 amino acids. Losses at the gene ends were 0 bases for V and 6 bases for J; bases not matched to a gene: 3. Germline V gene data show CDR1 as LGHDT and CDR2 as YNNKEL (reference sequence). The CDR3: CASSQDASGRANEQFF. The DNA for the CDR3 is TGTGCCAGCAGCCAAGATGCTAGCGGGAGGGCCAATGAGCAGTTCTTC.

This clonotype was detected only a few times. This chain uses TRBV5-1 with TRBJ2-1; D is unresolved. Germline loops: CDR1 SGHRS, CDR2 YFSETQ. V shed 2 bases and J shed 8 bases, with 8 bases lying between them. This CDR3 comprises 12 residues. In DNA, the CDR3 is TGCGCCAGCAGCTTTGTCCGCGATGAGCAGTTCTTC. Residues: CASSFVRDEQFF.

This clonotype was detected many times. The CDR3 nucleotides are TGTGCCATCAGTGAGGGGCCCGAGCAGTACGTC. Translated, it gives CAISEGPEQYV. The rearrangement uses TRBV10-3 and TRBJ2-7; the D is unclear. V was trimmed by 2 bases and J by 6 bases, leaving 5 bases between them. The V gene's germline CDR1 is ENHRY and CDR2 SYGVKD. This CDR3 region has 11 residues.

The rearrangement links TRBV10-3 to TRBJ2-1, with 9 bases identical to TRBD2. Germline CDR1 reads ENHRY; CDR2 reads SYGVKD. The V and J ends lost 11 bases and 2 bases, in that order; junction bases with no gene match: 7. The CDR3 is 14 amino acids. Written as DNA, the CDR3 is TGTGCCGTGCAGGGCGGGAGGGCCTACAATGAGCAGTTCTTC. This translates into CAVQGGRAYNEQFF.

V usage is TRBV7-6 and J usage is TRBJ2-5; TRBD2 matches at 7 bases. Germline V CDR1 and CDR2: SGHVS, FNYEAQ. The V gene end was trimmed by 2 bases and the J gene end by 4 bases; junction bases not matched to a gene: 4. This CDR3 is built from 14 residues. The CDR3 spells CASSLMASGETQYF. Here the CDR3 DNA reads TGTGCCAGCAGCTTAATGGCTAGCGGAGAGACCCAGTACTTC.

This sequence joins TRBV6-2 or TRBV6-3 and TRBJ2-7; the D is unclear. There are 12 residues in the CDR3. Per the germline V gene, CDR1 is MNHEY and CDR2 is SVGEGT. Trimming left V 3 bases short and J 2 bases short, with 5 bases between. The DNA of the CDR3 is TGTGCCAGCAGTTATAATCCCTACGAGCAGTACTTC. Translated: CASSYNPYEQYF.

This clonotype was seen just once. The chain couples TRBV29-1 to TRBJ2-1; 13 bases are shared with TRBD2. Germline V gene sequence: CDR1 SQVTM, CDR2 ANQGSEA. V shed 6 bases, J shed 7 bases, and the junction held 6 bases outside the gene matches. This CDR3 contains 14 residues. DNA for the CDR3: TGCAGCGTCGCGGGACTAGCGGGGACTAATGAGCAGTTCTTC. Its translation: CSVAGLAGTNEQFF.